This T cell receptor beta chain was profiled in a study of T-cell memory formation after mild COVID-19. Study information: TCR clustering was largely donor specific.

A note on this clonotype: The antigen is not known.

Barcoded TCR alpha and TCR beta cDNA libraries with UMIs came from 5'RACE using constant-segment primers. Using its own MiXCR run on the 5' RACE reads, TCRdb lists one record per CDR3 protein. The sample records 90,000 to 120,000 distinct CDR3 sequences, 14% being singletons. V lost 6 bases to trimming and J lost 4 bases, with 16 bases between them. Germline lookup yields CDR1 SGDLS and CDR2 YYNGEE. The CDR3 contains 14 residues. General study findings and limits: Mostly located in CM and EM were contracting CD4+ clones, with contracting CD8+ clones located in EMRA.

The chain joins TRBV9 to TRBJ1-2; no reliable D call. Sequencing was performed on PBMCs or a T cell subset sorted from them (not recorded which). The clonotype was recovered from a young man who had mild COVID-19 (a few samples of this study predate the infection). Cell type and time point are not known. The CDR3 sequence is CASTPGGVGYGYTF. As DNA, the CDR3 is TGTGCCAGCACCCCGGGAGGTGTCGGCTATGGCTACACCTTC.